A selection of T cell receptor beta chains follows, all from one sample in a study of vaccination and CD4 T cells after COVID-19. TCRdb re-analysed the PCR reads in MiXCR, keeping a single row per CDR3 protein. The sample yields fewer than 20,000 distinct CDR3 sequences, 72% seen once. Antigens for these TCRs are unknown. The sample taken for sequencing was CD4+ T cells from blood, cultured in vitro. These receptors originate from a human donor who had recovered from COVID-19. CDR3s include the opening cysteine and the closing phenylalanine or tryptophan. A D gene is named only where the DNA matches it firmly. The listing skips clone size in some rows; elsewhere it reads once, few, many or a size class.

>.|TRBV20-1|TRBJ1-2|.
TGCAGTGCTAGAGATCCCGCAGGGGTGAACTATGGCTACACCTTC
CSARDPAGVNYGYTF
>.|TRBV6-2/TRBV6-3|TRBJ1-2|TRBD1
TGTGCCAGCAGAACAACAGGGGCTTGGGGCTACACCTTC
CASRTTGAWGYTF
>.|TRBV7-7|TRBJ1-4|.
TGTGCCAGCAGCTTGAGACGGGAGGGCGGAAAACTGTTTTTT
CASSLRREGGKLFF
>.|TRBV4-1|TRBJ2-3|TRBD1
TGCGCCAGCAGCCAAGCCGGGACAGGGGAGACAGATACGCAGTATTTT
CASSQAGTGETDTQYF
>.|TRBV27|TRBJ1-5|.
TGTGCCAGCAGGCGTTCAACGGGGAATCAGCCCCAGCATTTT
CASRRSTGNQPQHF
>.|TRBV6-1|TRBJ2-5|TRBD1
TGTGCCAGCAGTGATTGGGGACAGCACCAAGAGACCCAGTACTTC
CASSDWGQHQETQYF
>.|TRBV6-5|TRBJ1-2|.
TGTGCCAGCAGTTACTCATCAGGGATCGCGGCTGGCTACACCTTC
CASSYSSGIAAGYTF
>.|TRBV20-1|TRBJ2-3|.
TGCAGTGCTCCAACAAGGGGGTTCTCAGATACGCAGTATTTT
CSAPTRGFSDTQYF
>.|TRBV6-1|TRBJ2-5|TRBD2
TGTGCCAGCAGTCCTTGGACTAGCGGGCCCATGGGAGAGACCCAGTACTTC
CASSPWTSGPMGETQYF
>once|TRBV11-3|TRBJ2-3|.
TGTGCCAGCAGCCGCCGGGCGGGGTCTCCCGCAGATACGCAGTATTTT
CASSRRAGSPADTQYF
>.|TRBV20-1|TRBJ1-1|.
TGCAGTGCTAGCTCCGTGAACACTGAAGCTTTCTTT
CSASSVNTEAFF
>.|TRBV7-2|TRBJ2-1|TRBD2
TGTGCCAGCAGCTTTAGCGGGAGGGCCCATGAGCAGTTCTTC
CASSFSGRAHEQFF
>.|TRBV14|TRBJ2-2|.
TGTGCCAGCAGGCCGGGCCACGGGACCGGGGAGCTGTTTTTT
CASRPGHGTGELFF
>.|TRBV7-6|TRBJ2-1|.
TGTGCCAGCAGCTTATTCGGGAGGAGTCAGGGGGATTACAATGAGCAGTTCTTC
CASSLFGRSQGDYNEQFF